This T cell receptor beta chain came from a study of cytomegalovirus exposure and HLA in healthy donors. A remark on this clone: Its antigen is still unknown.

Clones were read by immunoSEQ multiplex PCR, and TCRdb kept only the in-frame ones, dropping some. The table lists some 140,000 clones, around 84% of them singletons. Germline-derived CDR1 and CDR2 are SGHVS and FQNEAQ. The CDR3 has 14 amino acids. V was shortened by 4 bases and J by 8 bases, with 17 bases between the two germline ends. Study-level points and caveats: The classifier reportedly diagnosed cytomegalovirus status with high specificity and sensitivity. The study recorded over 150 TCR beta chains that were cytomegalovirus-associated. A few CMV-associated chains were confirmed in vitro to be specific for CMV antigens.

The chain recombines TRBV7-8 with TRBJ1-2, with a weak D call TRBD1 (5 bases). Sequenced material: PBMCs. The clonotype comes from a human donor in good health. CDR3 in amino acids: CASSSEAGVGGYTF. The CDR3 nucleotides read TGTGCCAGCAGCTCAGAAGCGGGGGTGGGAGGCTACACCTTC. Using reference TRBV7-8 and TRBJ1-2 for the parts outside the CDR3, the full variable domain is GAGVSQSPRYKVAKRGQDVALRCDPISGHVSLFWYQQALGQGPEFLTYFQNEAQLDKSGLPSDRFFAERPEGSVSTLKIQRTQQEDSAVYLCASSSEAGVGGYTFGSGTRLTVV.